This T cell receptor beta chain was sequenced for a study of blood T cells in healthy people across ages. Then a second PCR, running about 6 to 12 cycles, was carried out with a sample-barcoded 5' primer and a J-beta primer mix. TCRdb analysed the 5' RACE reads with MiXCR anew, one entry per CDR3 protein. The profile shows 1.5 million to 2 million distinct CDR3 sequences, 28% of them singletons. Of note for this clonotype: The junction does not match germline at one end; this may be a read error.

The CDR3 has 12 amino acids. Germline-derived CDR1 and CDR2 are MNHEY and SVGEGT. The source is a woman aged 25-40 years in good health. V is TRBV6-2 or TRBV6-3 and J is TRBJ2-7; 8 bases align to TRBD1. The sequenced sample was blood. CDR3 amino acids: CASGDRHDDQYF. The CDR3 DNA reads TGTGCCAGCGGGGACAGGCACGACGATCAGTACTTC.